The source of this T cell receptor (beta chain) is a study of CD8 T cells in ankylosing spondylitis. Study-wide results and caveats: In peripheral blood, disease-linked CD8+ clones occurred at relatively low frequencies. A TCR beta motif made of about eight highly homologous variants seemed typical of ankylosing spondylitis blood. Reportedly, disease-linked clones are significantly enriched in ankylosing spondylitis patients' matched synovial fluid. Reactive arthritis synovial fluid and blood were previously reported to contain some motif variants.

TCRdb fed the 5' RACE reads into MiXCR, producing one record per CDR3 protein. The table records over 110,000 distinct CDR3 sequences, roughly 8% of them present only once. Germline V lookup: CDR1 DFQATT, CDR2 SNEGSKA (reference sequence). The V and J ends lost 0 bases and 0 bases respectively, with 6 bases between them. The CDR3 is 14 amino acids. At least ten counts were recorded for this clonotype. Its antigen is as yet unknown. Sequencing was carried out using synovial fluid, either unsorted or a sorted T cell fraction (not recorded which). This chain uses TRBV20-1 with TRBJ2-1, with D hard to call. The TCR sequence derives from a male donor with ankylosing spondylitis. The CDR3 DNA is TGCAGTGCTAGAGAAACTGGCTCCTACAATGAGCAGTTCTTC. It is translated as CSARETGSYNEQFF.